The 25 T cell receptor beta chains given below trace back to one sample, sequenced in a study of T-cell memory formation after mild COVID-19. In TCRdb, the 5' RACE reads were re-called with MiXCR into one record per CDR3 protein. The sample shows about 410,000 distinct CDR3 sequences, roughly 18% of them seen only once. Sequencing input: PBMCs or a T cell subset sorted from them (not recorded which). These receptor sequences come from a young man who had mild COVID-19 (a few samples of this study predate the infection). Cell type and time point are not known.

This clonotype was counted between two and nine times. The V call is TRBV7-6, the J call TRBJ1-1, with D maybe TRBD1 (5 bases). CDR3 length equals 14 residues. Germline CDR1 reads SGHVS; CDR2 reads FNYEAQ. The V end was cut by 8 bases, the J end by 1 base, with 14 bases between. CDR3 nucleotides: TGTGCCAGCCTGACACTGGGGCCGAACACTGAAGCTTTCTTT. This translates into CASLTLGPNTEAFF.

In nucleotides, the CDR3 is TGCGCCAGCAAGGAGGGGGCGGCCACCGGGGAGCTGTTTTTT. Amino acids: CASKEGAATGELFF. The gene calls are TRBV5-1 and TRBJ2-2; TRBD1 is a possible D gene (7 bases). Trimming shortened V by 6 bases and J by 4 bases, and 13 bases separated the two germline ends. CDR3 length: 14 amino acids. Germline V gene data show CDR1 as SGHRS and CDR2 as YFSETQ. Using reference TRBV5-1 and TRBJ2-2 for the parts outside the CDR3, the full variable domain is KAGVTQTPRYLIKTRGQQVTLSCSPISGHRSVSWYQQTPGQGLQFLFEYFSETQRNKGNFPGRFSGRQFSNSRSEMNVSTLELGDSALYLCASKEGAATGELFFGEGSRLTVL.

The chain couples TRBV3-1 to TRBJ2-1, with 10 nucleotides matching TRBD2. The CDR3 totals 12 residues. The V gene end was trimmed by 2 bases and the J gene end by 15 bases; junction bases not matched to a gene: 4. The germline V gene encodes CDR1 LGHDT and CDR2 YNNKEL (reference sequence). The CDR3 here is CASSQRLAGVFF. The CDR3 DNA reads TGTGCCAGCAGCCAACGGCTAGCGGGGGTGTTCTTC.

V usage is TRBV2 and J usage is TRBJ2-1; 9 positions agree with TRBD2. J lost 8 bases, V lost 8 bases, and 4 bases had no gene match. The CDR3 has 12 residues. Per germline, CDR1 SNHLY and CDR2 FYNNEI. The CDR3 protein is CASAGLADEQFF. The CDR3 DNA reads as TGTGCCAGCGCGGGACTAGCTGATGAGCAGTTCTTC.

V is TRBV20-1 and J is TRBJ2-1; 8 bases align to TRBD1. The germline V gene has CDR1 DFQATT and CDR2 SNEGSKA (reference sequence). The trim removed 7 bases at V and 3 bases at J, leaving 8 bases unmatched. The CDR3 sequence is 14 residues long. The chain's CDR3 is CSVPTGQVYNEQFF. The CDR3 DNA reads as TGCAGTGTCCCGACGGGACAGGTCTACAATGAGCAGTTCTTC.

The chain uses TRBV5-1 and TRBJ2-7; a weak D match, TRBD2 (5 bases). CDR3 length equals 17 residues. The germline gives CDR1 SGHRS, CDR2 YFSETQ. Trimming pared 0 bases from V and 0 bases from J, leaving 16 bases between. CDR3 nucleotides: TGCGCCAGCAGCTTGGGGATGCGGTTAGGGAGCTCCTACGAGCAGTACTTC. Protein sequence: CASSLGMRLGSSYEQYF.

This clonotype has more than one count but fewer than ten. The CDR3 sequence: CSVSTGTSGVEQYV. As DNA, the CDR3 is TGCAGCGTATCTACCGGGACGTCGGGTGTCGAGCAGTACGTC. This sequence joins TRBV29-1 and TRBJ2-7; D may be TRBD1 or TRBD2 (5 bases each). CDR1 is SQVTM and CDR2 is ANQGSEA in the germline V gene. The CDR3 loop spans 14 amino acids. V lost 6 bases and J 6 bases, leaving 21 bases between the germline ends.

This chain joins TRBV3-1 and TRBJ1-2; D is unresolved. The CDR3 runs to 15 residues. Looked up from germline, CDR1 is LGHDT and CDR2 is YNNKEL (reference sequence). V was pared by 2 bases and J by 0 bases, with 10 bases between. In DNA, the CDR3 is TGTGCCAGCAGCCAAATACCGGCATCTAACTATGGCTACACCTTC. Its translation is CASSQIPASNYGYTF.

This rearrangement joins TRBV15 to TRBJ2-7; 8 nucleotides match TRBD1. The CDR3 runs to 14 residues. Germline assignment: CDR1 LNHNV and CDR2 YYDKDF (reference sequence). The ends lost 1 base at V and 4 bases at J; junction bases unmatched: 3. CDR3 protein: CATSRGTGMYEQYF. The DNA of the CDR3 is TGTGCCACCAGCAGAGGGACAGGGATGTACGAGCAGTACTTC.

This sequence joins TRBV7-9 and TRBJ2-1, with D unresolved. Germline V gene sequence: CDR1 SEHNR, CDR2 FQNEAQ (reference sequence). The CDR3 sequence is 14 residues long. V lost 5 bases, J lost 5 bases, and 13 bases lay in between. The CDR3 region has the DNA TGTGCCAGCAGCGATTCAAACGGCCACAATGAGCAGTTCTTC. It specifies CASSDSNGHNEQFF. The full variable domain, completed using reference TRBV7-9 and TRBJ2-1, is DTGVSQNPRHKITKRGQNVTFRCDPISEHNRLYWYRQTLGQGPEFLTYFQNEAQLEKSRLLSDRFSAERPKGSFSTLEIQRTEQGDSAMYLCASSDSNGHNEQFFGPGTRLTVL.

There are many counts of this clonotype. This chain links TRBV5-1 with TRBJ2-7; TRBD1 aligns across 7 bases. The germline CDR1 and CDR2 sequences are SGHRS and YFSETQ. The CDR3 covers 14 residues. J lost 0 bases, V lost 4 bases, and 4 bases had no gene match. CDR3 in amino acids: CASSTGQLSYEQYF. The CDR3 coding sequence is TGCGCCAGCAGCACGGGACAGCTCTCCTACGAGCAGTACTTC.

This clonotype was observed at least ten times. The rearrangement links TRBV20-1 to TRBJ2-5; 8 nucleotides align to TRBD2. This CDR3 region has 13 residues. Looked up from germline, CDR1 is DFQATT and CDR2 is SNEGSKA (reference sequence). The V and J ends lost 5 bases and 3 bases, in that order; junction bases with no gene match: 5. CDR3 coding DNA: TGCAGTGCTCCGCGGGGGGCTGAAGAGACCCAGTACTTC. Amino acid sequence: CSAPRGAEETQYF.

This rearrangement joins TRBV5-5 to TRBJ2-1, with D perhaps assigned TRBD1 or TRBD2 (6 bases each). V was shortened by 2 bases and J by 5 bases, with 17 bases between the two germline ends. In germline, CDR1 is SGHKS, CDR2 YYEKEE (reference sequence). This CDR3 has 16 residues. CDR3 loop: CASSLVPRGPHNEQFF. The DNA of the CDR3 is TGTGCCAGCAGCTTAGTACCACGGGGGCCCCACAATGAGCAGTTCTTC.

This clonotype was observed a few times. This chain uses TRBV5-1 with TRBJ2-3; 8 bases align to TRBD2. J was trimmed by 5 bases and V by 0 bases; bases with no gene match: 8. This CDR3 spans 16 amino acids. Germline CDR1 and CDR2: SGHRS and YFSETQ. The CDR3 nucleotides are TGCGCCAGCAGCTTGGCCCCAGCGGGGGAGGGAGATACGCAGTATTTT. Amino acids: CASSLAPAGEGDTQYF. Supplemented by reference TRBV5-1 and TRBJ2-3, the full variable domain reads KAGVTQTPRYLIKTRGQQVTLSCSPISGHRSVSWYQQTPGQGLQFLFEYFSETQRNKGNFPGRFSGRQFSNSRSEMNVSTLELGDSALYLCASSLAPAGEGDTQYFGPGTRLTVL.

This clonotype was detected only a few times. The J gene is TRBJ2-7, the V gene TRBV12-3 or TRBV12-4; D might be TRBD2 (6 bases). Deletions cut 5 bases from V and 1 base from J, with 12 bases between. CDR3 size: 14 residues. The CDR3 region has the DNA TGTGCCAGCAGTCGGGGGTCGAGGTCCTACGAGCAGTACTTC. It is translated as CASSRGSRSYEQYF.

This clonotype was observed many times. The chain combines TRBV20-1 with TRBJ2-2, with TRBD2 identical over 7 bases. Germline V gene lookup returns CDR1 DFQATT and CDR2 SNEGSKA (reference sequence). V shed 0 bases, J shed 5 bases, and the junction held 12 bases outside the gene matches. The CDR3 loop spans 17 amino acids. The CDR3 coding sequence is TGCAGTGCTAGAGATCGAGGAGCGGGGTGGATTACCGGGGAGCTGTTTTTT. Encoded protein: CSARDRGAGWITGELFF.

The chain uses TRBV5-6 and TRBJ1-6; D is perhaps TRBD1 (5 bases). The V and J ends lost 4 bases and 6 bases respectively, with 11 bases between them. The CDR3 totals 14 residues. Per the germline V gene, CDR1 is SGHDT and CDR2 is YYEEEE. CDR3 DNA: TGTGCCAGCAGCCGAGGGGATTTTAATTCACCCCTCCACTTT. Translating gives CASSRGDFNSPLHF.

The J gene is TRBJ1-5, the V gene TRBV19; D not certain. The V and J ends lost 6 bases and 8 bases respectively, with 8 bases between them. Germline V gene data show CDR1 as LNHDA and CDR2 as SQIVND (reference sequence). The CDR3 is 11 amino acids. CDR3: CASSTEEPQHF. The CDR3 DNA is TGTGCCAGTAGCACCGAGGAGCCCCAGCATTTT.

This clonotype has only a few counts. The chain joins TRBV5-1 to TRBJ2-3; the match to TRBD2 covers 8 bases. With V trimmed by 4 bases and J by 0 bases, 13 bases remained unmatched. Germline V gene lookup returns CDR1 SGHRS and CDR2 YFSETQ. The length of the CDR3 is 18 residues. Written as DNA, the CDR3 is TGCGCCAGCAGCCCCCGGGGGGGGCCTGGAGCGAGCACAGATACGCAGTATTTT. Protein: CASSPRGGPGASTDTQYF.

The rearrangement joins TRBV5-5 to TRBJ1-1, with D perhaps TRBD1 (5 bases). Trimming left V 4 bases short and J 5 bases short, with 15 bases between. In germline, CDR1 is SGHKS, CDR2 YYEKEE (reference sequence). This CDR3 has 14 residues. In DNA, the CDR3 is TGTGCCAGCAGCCCGAGGGCAGGGAGTACTGAAGCTTTCTTT. Its protein product is CASSPRAGSTEAFF.

The chain is built from TRBV6-5 and TRBJ1-1; TRBD1 aligns across 7 bases. The J segment lost 4 bases and the V segment lost 4 bases, leaving 21 bases of the junction unmatched. Germline V gene sequence: CDR1 MNHEY, CDR2 SVGAGI. CDR3 length equals 19 residues. The CDR3 here is CASSSRGTAGTRRATEAFF. The CDR3 DNA follows: TGTGCCAGCAGTTCTAGAGGGACAGCCGGTACTAGGCGTGCCACTGAAGCTTTCTTT.

V is TRBV13 and J is TRBJ1-1; D possibly corresponds to TRBD1 (5 bases). Germline CDR1 PRHDT, CDR2 FYEKMQ (reference sequence). V shed 5 bases and J shed 7 bases, with 11 bases lying between them. This CDR3 contains 12 residues. CDR3 in amino acids: CASSQGTFEAFF. CDR3 bases: TGTGCCAGCAGCCAAGGGACCTTTGAAGCTTTCTTT.

This chain links TRBV28 with TRBJ1-3, with D hard to call. The CDR3 runs to 16 residues. Per the germline V gene, CDR1 is MDHEN and CDR2 is SYDVKM. Here the CDR3 DNA reads TGTGCAAGCCACGTTGGCAGGCATACCTCTGGAAACACCATATATTTT. The encoded protein is CASHVGRHTSGNTIYF. The complete variable domain, with remaining parts taken from reference TRBV28 and TRBJ1-3, reads DVKVTQSSRYLVKRTGEKVFLECVQDMDHENMFWYRQDPGLGLRLIYFSYDVKMKEKGDIPEGYSVSREKKERFSLILESASTNQTSMYLCASHVGRHTSGNTIYFGEGSWLTVV.

This clonotype was seen a few times. The chain uses TRBV28 and TRBJ1-3; no firm D call. The germline V gene encodes CDR1 MDHEN and CDR2 SYDVKM. Trimming cost V 7 bases and J 3 bases, with 1 base left between them. The CDR3 consists of 10 residues. The CDR3 DNA reads TGTGCCAGCATTGGAAACACCATATATTTT. It yields the protein CASIGNTIYF.

A few counts support this clonotype. The chain carries TRBV7-2 and TRBJ1-1; D possibly corresponds to TRBD1 (5 bases). V shed 5 bases and J shed 5 bases, with 15 bases lying between them. The germline CDR1 and CDR2 sequences are SGHTA and FQGNSA. The CDR3 consists of 14 residues. The CDR3 bases are TGTGCCAGCAGCCCCGGTCAGGGTTGGACTGAAGCTTTCTTT. Translation gives CASSPGQGWTEAFF.